This T cell receptor beta chain originates from a study of multiple sclerosis patients with progressive multifocal leukoencephalopathy. Whole-study findings and limits: Less diverse TRB repertoires were suggested in most PML patients. TRBV and TRBJ usage showed no common pattern when PML developed.

Time point meaning: time of PML onset. At PML onset, T3 blood samples were taken. The V gene lost 2 bases and the J gene lost 2 bases, with 24 bases spanning the gap. This CDR3 spans 19 amino acids. Germline CDR1 SGHTA, CDR2 FQGNSA. The survey-level immunoSEQ assay was used. Assay: immunoSEQ multiplex PCR; the TCRdb copy retains only in-frame clones and omits some. This sample has more than 30,000 clones, with roughly 87% found just once. A word on this clone: What it binds is unknown.

The source was PBMCs, collected from a patient treated with natalizumab. This chain links TRBV7-2 with TRBJ1-1; no clear D. The TCR was taken from a woman between 40 and 55 years old with progressive multifocal leukoencephalopathy. The CDR3 DNA sequence: TGTGCCAGCAGCTTAACCCCTTTTCAAACACTAAGACCTAACACTGAAGCTTTCTTT. Protein product: CASSLTPFQTLRPNTEAFF. Combining the CDR3 with reference TRBV7-2 and TRBJ1-1 gives the whole variable domain GAGVSQSPSNKVTEKGKDVELRCDPISGHTALYWYRQSLGQGLEFLIYFQGNSAPDKSGLPSDRFSAERTGGSVSTLTIQRTQQEDSAVYLCASSLTPFQTLRPNTEAFFGQGTRLTVV.